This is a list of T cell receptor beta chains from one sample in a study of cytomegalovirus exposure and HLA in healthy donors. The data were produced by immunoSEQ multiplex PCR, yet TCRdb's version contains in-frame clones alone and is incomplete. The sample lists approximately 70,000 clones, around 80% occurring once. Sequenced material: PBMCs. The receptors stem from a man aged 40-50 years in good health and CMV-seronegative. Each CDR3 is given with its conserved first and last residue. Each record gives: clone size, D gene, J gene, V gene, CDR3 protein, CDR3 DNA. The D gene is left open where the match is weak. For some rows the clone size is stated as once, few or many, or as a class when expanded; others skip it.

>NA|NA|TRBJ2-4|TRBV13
CASSLGEGEAKNIQYF
TGTGCCAGCAGCTTAGGTGAGGGAGAGGCCAAAAACATTCAGTACTTC
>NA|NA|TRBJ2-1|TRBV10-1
CASSGLEGDEQFF
TGCGCCAGCAGTGGACTAGAGGGAGATGAGCAGTTCTTC
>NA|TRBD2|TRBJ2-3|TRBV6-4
CASSDSLAGGPDTQYF
TGTGCCAGCAGTGACTCACTAGCGGGAGGGCCAGATACGCAGTATTTT
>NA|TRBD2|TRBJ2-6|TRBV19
CASTQSAAGGSSGANVLTF
TGTGCCAGTACCCAATCAGCGGCGGGAGGCAGCTCTGGGGCCAACGTCCTGACTTTC
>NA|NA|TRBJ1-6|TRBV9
CASSVGGGKGSPLHF
TGTGCCAGCAGCGTAGGGGGGGGCAAGGGTTCACCCCTCCACTTT
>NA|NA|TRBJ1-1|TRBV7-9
CSSSLGLGVAEAFF
TGTTCCAGCAGCTTAGGGCTAGGGGTGGCTGAAGCTTTCTTT
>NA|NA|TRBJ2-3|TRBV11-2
CASSWAWDTQYF
TGTGCCAGCAGCTGGGCTTGGGATACGCAGTATTTT
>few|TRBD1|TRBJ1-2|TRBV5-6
CASTWDRANYGYTF
TGTGCCAGCACCTGGGACAGGGCAAACTATGGCTACACCTTC
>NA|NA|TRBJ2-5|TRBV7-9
CSSSLADSSNF
TGTTCCAGCAGCTTAGCGGACAGTTCGAACTTC
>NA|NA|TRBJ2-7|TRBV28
CASSAGGGRYYEQYF
TGTGCCAGCAGTGCCGGCGGAGGGCGGTACTACGAGCAGTACTTC
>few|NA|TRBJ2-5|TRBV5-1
CASGRGLQETQYF
TGCGCCAGCGGCAGGGGACTACAAGAGACCCAGTACTTC
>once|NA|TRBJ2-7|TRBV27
CASSFSAGATYYEQYF
TGTGCCAGCAGTTTCTCGGCGGGGGCGACGTACTACGAGCAGTACTTC
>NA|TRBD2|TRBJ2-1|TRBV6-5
CASSLGLAVYNEQFF
TGTGCCAGCAGTTTGGGACTAGCAGTTTACAATGAGCAGTTCTTC
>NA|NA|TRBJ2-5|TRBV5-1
CASSSLQETQYF
TGCGCCAGCAGCTCCCTCCAAGAGACCCAGTACTTC
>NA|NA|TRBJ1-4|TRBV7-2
CASSLGGRGVEKLFF
TGTGCCAGCAGCTTAGGGGGCAGGGGCGTTGAAAAACTGTTTTTT
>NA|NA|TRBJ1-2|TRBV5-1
CASSMQGSDYGYTF
TGCGCCAGCAGCATGCAGGGGTCTGACTATGGCTACACCTTC
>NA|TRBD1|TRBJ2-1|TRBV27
CASSIRDRGIGYEQFF
TGTGCCAGCAGTATCCGGGACAGGGGCATCGGGTATGAGCAGTTCTTC
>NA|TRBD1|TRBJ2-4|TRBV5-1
CASSLGDREGKNIQYF
TGCGCCAGCAGCTTAGGGGACAGGGAAGGCAAAAACATTCAGTACTTC
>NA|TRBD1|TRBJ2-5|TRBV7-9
CASSPLGDRGVETQYF
TGTGCCAGCAGCCCCCTCGGGGACAGGGGCGTGGAGACCCAGTACTTC
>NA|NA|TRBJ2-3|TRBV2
CASSEEGFRRDTQYF
TGTGCCAGCAGCGAGGAGGGGTTTCGGCGAGATACGCAGTATTTT
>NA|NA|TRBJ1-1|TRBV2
CASRAVRLVIGTEAFF
TGTGCCAGCAGGGCCGTTCGACTGGTAATTGGCACTGAAGCTTTCTTT
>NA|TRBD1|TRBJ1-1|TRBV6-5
CASDDRGMGTEAFF
TGTGCCAGCGATGACAGGGGTATGGGGACTGAAGCTTTCTTT
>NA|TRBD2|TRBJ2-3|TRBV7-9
CASSQRVLAGVTDTQYF
TGTGCCAGCAGCCAGAGGGTTCTAGCGGGGGTCACAGATACGCAGTATTTT
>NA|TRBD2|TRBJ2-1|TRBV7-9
CASSLGLAGGPGEQFF
TGTGCCAGCAGCTTAGGGCTAGCGGGAGGGCCCGGTGAGCAGTTCTTC
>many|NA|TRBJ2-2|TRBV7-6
CASRWGPNTGELFF
TGTGCCAGCAGGTGGGGGCCTAACACCGGGGAGCTGTTTTTT
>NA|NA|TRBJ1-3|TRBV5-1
CASSLAGASGNTIYF
TGCGCCAGCAGCTTGGCAGGTGCCTCTGGAAACACCATATATTTT
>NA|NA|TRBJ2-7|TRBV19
CASSIVGWRTQGYEQYF
TGTGCCAGTAGTATAGTAGGGTGGAGGACCCAGGGGTACGAGCAGTACTTC
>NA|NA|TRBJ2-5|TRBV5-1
CASSLGVSFIQETQYF
TGCGCCAGCAGCTTGGGTGTTAGCTTTATACAAGAGACCCAGTACTTC
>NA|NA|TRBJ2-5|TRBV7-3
CASSTDGLSETQYF
TGTGCCAGCAGCACGGATGGGCTGTCAGAGACCCAGTACTTC
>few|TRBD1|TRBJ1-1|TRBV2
CASRGQARDTEAFF
TGTGCCAGCAGAGGACAGGCACGGGACACTGAAGCTTTCTTT
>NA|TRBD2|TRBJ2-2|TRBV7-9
CASSLGLAGHTGELFF
TGTGCCAGCAGCTTAGGACTAGCGGGCCACACCGGGGAGCTGTTTTTT
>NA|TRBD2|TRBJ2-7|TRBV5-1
CASSHGLAGGPVSEQYF
TGCGCCAGCAGCCACGGACTAGCGGGAGGGCCTGTATCCGAGCAGTACTTC
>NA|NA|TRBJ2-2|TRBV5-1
CASSLDGTGELFF
TGCGCCAGCAGCTTGGACGGCACCGGGGAGCTGTTTTTT
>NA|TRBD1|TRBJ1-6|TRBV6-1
CASSASQTGMNSPLHF
TGTGCCAGCAGTGCCTCCCAGACAGGGATGAATTCACCCCTCCACTTT
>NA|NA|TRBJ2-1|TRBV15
CATSTRALSSRNEQFF
TGTGCCACCAGCACCAGGGCCCTAAGTTCTAGGAATGAGCAGTTCTTC
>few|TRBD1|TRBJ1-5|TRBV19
CASSSRTGDSQPQHF
TGTGCCAGTAGTAGCCGGACAGGGGATAGTCAGCCCCAGCATTTT
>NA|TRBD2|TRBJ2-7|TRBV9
CASGLVELAGTYEQYF
TGTGCCAGCGGCCTGGTGGAACTAGCGGGAACCTACGAGCAGTACTTC
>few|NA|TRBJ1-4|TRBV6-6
CASSYSQDSEKLFF
TGTGCCAGCAGTTACTCACAAGACAGTGAAAAACTGTTTTTT
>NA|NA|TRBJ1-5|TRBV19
CASSPTASNQPQHF
TGTGCCAGTAGCCCGACAGCCAGCAATCAGCCCCAGCATTTT
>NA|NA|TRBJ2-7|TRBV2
CASSLTAYEQYF
TGTGCCAGCAGCCTAACGGCCTACGAGCAGTACTTC
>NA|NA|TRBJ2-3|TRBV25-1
CASSENEGLFTQYF
TGTGCCAGCAGTGAAAACGAGGGACTGTTTACGCAGTATTTT
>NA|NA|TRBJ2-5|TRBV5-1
CASSVTRQETQYF
TGCGCCAGCAGCGTTACACGCCAAGAGACCCAGTACTTC